The TCR beta chain described here comes from a study of cytomegalovirus exposure and HLA in healthy donors. Whole-study context: There were about 86 million unique TCRs (from HLA-typed donors) in an early data release.

On this clone itself: What it recognizes is unknown.

The CDR3 is 15 amino acids. Germline CDR1 is MDHEN and CDR2 is SYDVKM. V lost 3 bases, J lost 8 bases, and 9 bases stayed unmatched. 13 Jbeta primers and 60 Vbeta primers were used for the PCR. TCRdb keeps only in-frame clones here, not all; method: immunoSEQ multiplex PCR. Of some 190,000 clones in the sample, 77% were seen once. General observations from the study: Roughly even sequencing depth across donors was the assumption behind the presence/absence analyses.

The gene calls are TRBV28 and TRBJ1-4; 7 bases line up with TRBD1. The material sequenced was PBMCs. This TCR was sampled from a young man in good health and CMV-seronegative. For the CDR3, the DNA is TGTGCCAGCAGTTTCGTAGTACAGGGGAACGAAAAACTGTTTTTT. This encodes CASSFVVQGNEKLFF.